This TCR beta chain appears in the sequencing data of a study of cytomegalovirus exposure and HLA in healthy donors. In the study overall: Early on, a data release was issued that held roughly 80 million unique TCRs from HLA-typed donors. For the 300 to 450 genotyped donors, more than 65% fell within the Caucasian-associated ancestry cluster.

This PCR relied on a set of 60 Vbeta primers and 13 Jbeta primers. Clones were sequenced by immunoSEQ multiplex PCR, and TCRdb holds only the in-frame ones, with some missing. Among around 130,000 clones listed, about two thirds were seen once. This clone was counted between two and nine times. What it binds is unknown. The study's findings and limits: In a later analysis, a genetic analysis reported fewer productive-TCR N-insertions in an Asian-associated ancestry cluster than the cohort average.

The CDR3 spans 16 residues. Trimming took 3 bases from V and 0 from J, leaving 12 bases between them. Germline CDR1 SGDLS, CDR2 YYNGEE. V and J are TRBV9 and TRBJ2-2; unclear D gene. The clonotype originates from a woman aged 55-70 years in good health and CMV-seropositive. Sequenced: PBMCs. Here the CDR3 reads CASSEMRNTNTGELFF. DNA of the CDR3: TGTGCCAGCAGCGAAATGAGAAATACGAACACCGGGGAGCTGTTTTTT.